These 18 T cell receptor beta chains came from one sample sequenced in a study of T cell repertoires in cytomegalovirus infection. TCRdb itself ran the reads through MiXCR, one entry per CDR3 protein. The repertoire has 630,000 or so distinct CDR3 sequences, 24% of them found once; the top ten carry 8%. Sequenced: CD8+ T cells from PBMCs. The receptors stem from a human donor in good health (CMV status not recorded). Some clones in this sample may be carry-over from other donors' samples.

Details on this clonotype: Since a much larger clone is just one base distant, this may be a read error. The V and J genes are TRBV12-3 or TRBV12-4 and TRBJ1-1, with D uncertain. The CDR3 has 14 amino acids. V lost 3 bases to trimming and J lost 5 bases, with 13 bases between them. The CDR3 DNA is TGTGCCAGCAGTTTCGGATCTCCGATAACTGAAGCTTTCTTT. Translating gives CASSFGSPITEAFF.

This clonotype turned up a few times. This chain connects TRBV27 to TRBJ2-4; possibly TRBD2 for D (6 bases). Germline V gene sequence: CDR1 MNHEY, CDR2 SMNVEV (reference sequence). This CDR3 has 15 amino acids. The V end was cut by 0 bases, the J end by 0 bases, with 6 bases between. CDR3 amino acids: CASSLSGLAKNIQYF. In DNA, the CDR3 is TGTGCCAGCAGTTTATCGGGACTAGCCAAAAACATTCAGTACTTC.

In its sample, this clonotype was seen a few times. This chain links TRBV5-1 with TRBJ2-4; D might be TRBD1 or TRBD2, each matching 5 bases. Germline lookup yields CDR1 SGHRS and CDR2 YFSETQ. Between the trimmed V and J ends, which lost 4 bases and 3 bases, there was a span of 11 bases. The length of the CDR3 is 14 residues. The CDR3 bases are TGCGCCAGCAGCATCGGGACGGACAAAAACATTCAGTACTTC. Amino acids: CASSIGTDKNIQYF. The entire variable domain, with the rest obtained from reference TRBV5-1 and TRBJ2-4, is as follows: KAGVTQTPRYLIKTRGQQVTLSCSPISGHRSVSWYQQTPGQGLQFLFEYFSETQRNKGNFPGRFSGRQFSNSRSEMNVSTLELGDSALYLCASSIGTDKNIQYFGAGTRLSVL.

The table lists this clonotype with a count of one. The V call is TRBV6-2 or TRBV6-3, the J call TRBJ2-2; possibly TRBD1 or TRBD2 for D (5 bases each). The CDR3 has 15 amino acids. V was trimmed by 9 bases and J by 4 bases, leaving 18 bases between them. Germline V gene sequence: CDR1 MNHEY, CDR2 SVGEGT. The CDR3 DNA is TGTGCCAGTTACGGGTGGGACCGGAGCACCGGGGAGCTGTTTTTT. It yields the protein CASYGWDRSTGELFF.

The J gene is TRBJ2-5, the V gene TRBV7-9, with a tentative D call TRBD1 (6 bases). Trimming removed 0 bases at V and 2 bases at J, with 13 bases between. The CDR3 contains 16 residues. Germline-derived CDR1 and CDR2 are SEHNR and FQNEAQ (reference sequence). CDR3 DNA sequence: TGTGCCAGCAGCTTAGCGGAACAGGGTGGACAAGAGACCCAGTACTTC. Encoded protein: CASSLAEQGGQETQYF.

J is TRBJ2-3 and V is TRBV7-9; TRBD2 aligns across 11 bases. CDR3 length: 17 residues. V shed 5 bases, J shed 2 bases, and the junction held 9 bases outside the gene matches. Germline V gene sequence: CDR1 SEHNR, CDR2 FQNEAQ (reference sequence). The CDR3 DNA reads TGTGCCAGCAGCCGAGAACTAGCGGGGGCGATCACAGATACGCAGTATTTT. This sequence encodes CASSRELAGAITDTQYF.

This clonotype showed up many times. The V call is TRBV6-2 or TRBV6-3, the J call TRBJ2-1; no clear D. The CDR3 covers 13 residues. From germline, CDR1 is MNHEY and CDR2 SVGEGT. V was cut by 3 bases and J by 10 bases, with 13 bases left in between. CDR3 in amino acids: CASSYFDGQEQFF. The CDR3, as DNA: TGTGCCAGCAGTTATTTCGACGGTCAGGAGCAGTTCTTC.

Concerning this clonotype itself: Its ends do not fully match the called genes, so a read error is possible. This rearrangement joins TRBV12-3 or TRBV12-4 to TRBJ1-1; D perhaps matches TRBD1 (6 bases). This CDR3 is 14 amino acids long. The CDR3 nucleotides read TGTACCAGCAGCCGCAAGACAGGGAACACTGAAGCTTTCTTT. The encoded protein is CTSSRKTGNTEAFF.

Many counts were recorded for this clonotype. The gene calls are TRBV25-1 and TRBJ1-2; 7 bases line up with TRBD1. The germline gives CDR1 MGHDK, CDR2 SYGVNS. The J segment lost 3 bases and the V segment lost 6 bases, leaving 4 bases of the junction unmatched. The CDR3 has 13 amino acids. This CDR3 reads CASRRQGDYGYTF. CDR3 bases: TGTGCCAGCAGGCGACAGGGAGACTATGGCTACACCTTC.

The table lists this clonotype with a few counts. The chain is built from TRBV12-3 or TRBV12-4 and TRBJ1-1; D might be TRBD1 (5 bases). Trimming removed 5 bases from V and 4 bases from J, with 14 bases in between. This CDR3 contains 14 residues. CDR3 DNA sequence: TGTGCCAGCAGTGGGATAGGGGATCCCACTGAAGCTTTCTTT. It codes for CASSGIGDPTEAFF.

This sequence joins TRBV12-3 or TRBV12-4 and TRBJ2-2; D possibly corresponds to TRBD2 (5 bases). The CDR3 totals 18 residues. V lost 6 bases and J 0 bases, leaving 20 bases between the germline ends. The CDR3 coding sequence is TGTGCCAGCAGACCGAACGTTCTCGGGGAAACGAACACCGGGGAGCTGTTTTTT. Amino acids: CASRPNVLGETNTGELFF.

A few counts support this clonotype. This may be a read error: a much more frequent sequence differs by one nucleotide. This chain's CDR3 is CASSLVRGPTKTQYF. For the CDR3, the DNA is TGTGCCAGCAGCTTAGTGCGGGGGCCTACAAAGACCCAGTACTTC. This sequence joins TRBV7-2 and TRBJ2-5; tentatively, D is TRBD2 (7 bases). Germline loops: CDR1 SGHTA, CDR2 FQGNSA. CDR3 length equals 15 residues. Trimming cost V 1 base and J 6 bases, with 15 bases left between them.

For this clonotype: A much larger clone differs from this one at a single base, so this may be a read error. The chain employs TRBV7-6 and TRBJ2-2; tentative D call: TRBD2 (6 bases). CDR1 is SGHVS and CDR2 is FNYEAQ in the germline V gene. V was trimmed by 4 bases and J by 7 bases, leaving 19 bases between them. The CDR3 has 16 residues. CDR3 DNA sequence: TGTGCCAGCAGCTCAGAGGCGGGGCCCTACATCGGGGAGCTGTTTTTT. Protein sequence: CASSSEAGPYIGELFF.

The chain carries TRBV7-4 and TRBJ2-5; weak D call: TRBD1 (6 bases). Trimming cost V 1 base and J 5 bases, with 14 bases left between them. Germline V gene data show CDR1 as SGHVT and CDR2 as SQSDAQ. The CDR3 loop spans 15 amino acids. CDR3: CASSLDGGRWETQYF. In DNA, the CDR3 is TGTGCCAGCAGCTTAGATGGGGGCCGGTGGGAGACCCAGTACTTC.

The sample holds a few counts of this clonotype. V and J are TRBV2 and TRBJ1-5; no clear D gene. CDR3 size: 14 residues. With 1 base removed from V and 2 bases from J, the gap between germline ends came to 6 bases. Germline values: CDR1 SNHLY, CDR2 FYNNEI. The CDR3 sequence is CASSEGPGNQPQHF. The CDR3 nucleotides read TGTGCCAGCAGTGAAGGACCGGGCAATCAGCCCCAGCATTTT.

Turning to this clonotype: The DNA is left out, because the CDR3 cannot be placed on it with certainty; the CDR3 is given as TCRdb lists it. This chain connects TRBV5-1 to TRBJ1-1. Germline V gives CDR1 SGHRS, CDR2 YFSETQ. Ends included, the CDR3 has 11 residues. CDR3: CASSFGDGTFF.

This chain uses TRBV12-3 or TRBV12-4 with TRBJ1-2; D is unresolved. Trimming stripped 6 bases from V and 4 bases from J, with 18 bases between. The CDR3 extends over 15 amino acids. The CDR3 bases are TGTGCCAGCAGCCTTGGACGGATTCAGGTCTATGGCTACACCTTC. It encodes CASSLGRIQVYGYTF.

This clonotype was seen a handful of times. The chain links TRBV28 to TRBJ2-2; D might be TRBD2 (5 bases). This CDR3 has 13 residues. Germline V gives CDR1 MDHEN, CDR2 SYDVKM. The V end lost 3 bases, the J end lost 4 bases, and 6 bases lay between the germline ends. Written as DNA, the CDR3 is TGTGCCAGCAGTTTGAGGGCCACCGGGGAGCTGTTTTTT. Its translation: CASSLRATGELFF.